A selection of T cell receptor beta chains follows, all from one sample in a study of PD-L1 blockade in urothelial cancer. The protocol was immunoSEQ multiplex PCR, while the TCRdb copy is restricted to in-frame clones and leaves out a portion. The repertoire holds about 20,000 clones, with almost 90% as singletons. This specimen was PBMCs, taken around atezolizumab (anti-PD-L1) treatment. The origin of the receptors is a middle-aged man with urothelial cancer. CDR3s include the opening cysteine and the closing phenylalanine or tryptophan. The D gene is left open where the match is weak. Size is stated for part of the rows, as once, few or many counts, or as a class when the clone is expanded.

v_call	clone_size	j_call	d_call	cdr3_nt	cdr3_aa
TRBV18	once	TRBJ1-5	TRBD1	TGTGCCAGCTCACCACCGGGACAGGGTAACCAGCCCCAGCATTTT	CASSPPGQGNQPQHF
TRBV2	.	TRBJ2-5	.	TGTGCCAGCAGGGTAACAAGTTGGGAGACCCAGTACTTC	CASRVTSWETQYF
TRBV11-2	.	TRBJ2-7	TRBD1	TGTGCCAGCAGCTTCGACAGGGGGAATTACGAGCAGTACTTC	CASSFDRGNYEQYF
TRBV5-4	.	TRBJ2-1	.	TGTGCCAGCAGCTTGGTTGTAGGACAGACAAACAATGAGCAGTTCTTC	CASSLVVGQTNNEQFF
TRBV5-5	.	TRBJ2-7	.	TGTGCCAGCAGCCTACAGGTATACTCCTACGAGCAGTACTTC	CASSLQVYSYEQYF
TRBV25-1	.	TRBJ1-1	TRBD1	TGTGCCAGCAGTCACAGGGGGATGAACACTGAAGCTTTCTTT	CASSHRGMNTEAFF
TRBV5-4	few	TRBJ2-7	TRBD2	TGTGCCAGCAGCTTAGGGCTAGCGGGAGGATTGGGAGAGCAGTACTTC	CASSLGLAGGLGEQYF
TRBV21-1	.	TRBJ2-7	.	.	CASSPPVGQGSMKQYF
TRBV19	once	TRBJ2-7	.	TGTGCCAGTAGCTACAACGTCGGGGTTGACGAGCAGTACTTC	CASSYNVGVDEQYF
TRBV6-6	.	TRBJ1-4	TRBD1	TGTGCCAGCAGAGACAGGGAGACTAATGAAAAACTGTTTTTT	CASRDRETNEKLFF
TRBV10-3	.	TRBJ1-1	TRBD1	TGTGCCATCAGTGATGGGGGACAGCTTGAAGCTTTCTTT	CAISDGGQLEAFF
TRBV10-1	.	TRBJ1-1	TRBD1	TGCGCCAGCAGGCCCGGACAGGTAGCACGCATGAACACTGAAGCTTTCTTT	CASRPGQVARMNTEAFF
TRBV6-5	.	TRBJ2-3	.	TGTGCCAGCAGTAATAGTGCAGATACGCAGTATTTT	CASSNSADTQYF
TRBV7-9	.	TRBJ2-5	.	TGTGCCAGCAGCCCCCTCTTGGAGACCCAGTACTTC	CASSPLLETQYF
TRBV7-2	.	TRBJ2-5	TRBD2	TGTGCCAGCAGCTTAGATCTAGCGGGGGGACGAGAGACCCAGTACTTC	CASSLDLAGGRETQYF
TRBV6-5	.	TRBJ2-2	TRBD2	TGTGCCAGCAGTCGAGGGGCGGGAGGGCCGGTGGAGCTGTTTTTT	CASSRGAGGPVELFF
TRBV13	once	TRBJ2-2	TRBD1	TGTGCCAGCAGCTTCGTTACAGGGGAAGGCACCGGGGAGCTGTTTTTT	CASSFVTGEGTGELFF
TRBV7-2	once	TRBJ2-6	.	TGTGCCAGCATCAAGGTGGGCGGGCCCCTGGGGGGGGCCAACGTCCTGACTTTC	CASIKVGGPLGGANVLTF
TRBV6-5	.	TRBJ1-2	.	TGTGCCAGCAGTCCTCAGGGCCGTTCCAACTATGGCTACACCTTC	CASSPQGRSNYGYTF
TRBV7-3	.	TRBJ2-5	TRBD1	TGTGCCAGCAGCTTAAGGGCTCCGGGACAGGGGGCCGATAAGACCCAGTACTTC	CASSLRAPGQGADKTQYF
TRBV7-9	.	TRBJ2-7	.	TGTGCCAGCAGCCCCTCCCTGACTACCTACGAGCAGTACTTC	CASSPSLTTYEQYF
TRBV7-9	.	TRBJ1-1	.	TGTGCCAGCAGCTTAGTTCCGGGGGGAGCTTTCTTT	CASSLVPGGAFF
TRBV27	.	TRBJ2-3	.	TGTGCCAGCAAGGAAGGGGTCCGAAGACTCACAGATACGCAGTATTTT	CASKEGVRRLTDTQYF
TRBV30	.	TRBJ2-1	TRBD1	TGTGCCTGGAGAGGACTGGACAGGTACAATGAGCAGTTCTTC	CAWRGLDRYNEQFF
TRBV6-1	.	TRBJ1-2	TRBD1	TGTGCCAGCAGTGATGGACAGGGGGTTATCTATGGCTACACCTTC	CASSDGQGVIYGYTF
TRBV19	.	TRBJ1-6	TRBD1	TGTGCCAGTAGTAAGAGCCGGGACAGGGAAAATTCACCCCTCCACTTT	CASSKSRDRENSPLHF
TRBV10-3	.	TRBJ2-6	TRBD1	TGTGCCATCAGACCGGACAGGGCTGGTGGGGCCAACGTCCTGACTTTC	CAIRPDRAGGANVLTF
TRBV7-9	.	TRBJ2-7	.	TGTGCCAGCAGCTTAGCAGGACAGACTTTGTACGAGCAGTACTTC	CASSLAGQTLYEQYF
TRBV19	.	TRBJ2-7	TRBD2	TGTGCCAGTAGCCGGACTAGCGGTGCCTTCTACGAGCAGTACTTC	CASSRTSGAFYEQYF
TRBV29-1	.	TRBJ2-7	.	TGCAGCGTTGAAGAGGGGGGCTCCTACGAGCAGTACTTC	CSVEEGGSYEQYF
TRBV19	.	TRBJ1-3	.	TGTGCCAGTAGTATAGACTACAGGGCTGGAAACACCATATATTTT	CASSIDYRAGNTIYF
TRBV5-4	.	TRBJ1-1	TRBD1	TGTGCCAGCAGCGCGAGGGGGCCTACGATGACTGAAGCTTTCTTT	CASSARGPTMTEAFF
TRBV18	.	TRBJ2-1	.	TGTGCCAGCTCGTCCGATCAGGGGACCGAGCAGTTCTTC	CASSSDQGTEQFF
TRBV5-1	.	TRBJ2-1	.	TGCGCCAGCAGACTACTCCTAGAGATGTCCTACAATGAGCAGTTCTTC	CASRLLLEMSYNEQFF
TRBV4-3	.	TRBJ1-2	TRBD1	TGCGCCAGCAGCCAAGATCTAGGGGACAGGGCCCATGGCTACACCTTC	CASSQDLGDRAHGYTF
TRBV7-9	.	TRBJ2-1	.	TGTGCCAGCAGCCCATACACCTCTAGAGACTACAATGAGCAGTTCTTC	CASSPYTSRDYNEQFF
TRBV7-4	few	TRBJ1-6	TRBD1	TGTGCCAGCAGCTTAGATATAGGGGGCAAGGATTCACCCCTCCACTTT	CASSLDIGGKDSPLHF
TRBV23-1	.	TRBJ2-2	TRBD1	TGCGCCAGCAGTCACCGCCAATCTCCCCCCCGACAGGGCCCCCCCGGGGAGCTGTTTTTT	CASSHRQSPPRQGPPGELFF
TRBV5-3	.	TRBJ2-5	TRBD1	TGTGCCAGAAGCGTAGACAGGGAGGAGACCCAGTACTTC	CARSVDREETQYF
TRBV7-2	.	TRBJ1-2	.	TGTGCCAGCAGCTTAGAAGGACAGAACTATGGCTACACCTTC	CASSLEGQNYGYTF
TRBV28	.	TRBJ2-7	.	TGTGCCAGCAACCTTGACACCTACGAGCAGTACTTC	CASNLDTYEQYF
TRBV10-3	.	TRBJ1-2	.	TGTGCCATCAGTGGACAGACCTTTTCGGATGGCTACACCTTC	CAISGQTFSDGYTF
TRBV11-2	once	TRBJ2-1	.	TGTGCCAGCAGCCCAAGGGGGCGGGGATCAGTGTACAATGAGCAGTTCTTC	CASSPRGRGSVYNEQFF
TRBV4-1	.	TRBJ1-3	TRBD1	TGCGCCAGCAGCCAGGACAGGGGAAACACCATATATTTT	CASSQDRGNTIYF